Listed here are 9 T cell receptor beta chains from one sample, sequenced in a study of cytomegalovirus exposure and HLA in healthy donors. The study ran its PCR with 60 Vbeta and 13 Jbeta primers. Only in-frame clones appear in the TCRdb table, and some are missing; sequencing was by immunoSEQ multiplex PCR. The profile shows tens of thousands of clones, roughly 78% of them singletons. The sample was PBMCs. Receptors originate from a man aged 40-50 years in good health and CMV-seronegative.

This chain joins TRBV7-9 and TRBJ2-1; 11 positions match TRBD2. With V trimmed by 1 base and J by 2 bases, 10 bases remained unmatched. CDR3 size: 19 residues. Germline V gives CDR1 SEHNR, CDR2 FQNEAQ (reference sequence). The CDR3 here is CASSLVGTSGSGTYNEQFF. The CDR3 DNA reads TGTGCCAGCAGCTTAGTGGGGACTAGCGGTAGTGGCACCTACAATGAGCAGTTCTTC.

This chain connects TRBV7-9 to TRBJ1-1; the D is unclear. The germline CDR1 and CDR2 sequences are SEHNR and FQNEAQ (reference sequence). V lost 3 bases to trimming and J lost 8 bases, with 13 bases between them. This CDR3 has 13 amino acids. As DNA, the CDR3 is TGTGCCAGCAGCTTCCAGCCACCGGGAGAAGCTTTCTTT. This gives the protein CASSFQPPGEAFF. Together with reference TRBV7-9 and TRBJ1-1, the CDR3 gives the full variable domain: DTGVSQNPRHKITKRGQNVTFRCDPISEHNRLYWYRQTLGQGPEFLTYFQNEAQLEKSRLLSDRFSAERPKGSFSTLEIQRTEQGDSAMYLCASSFQPPGEAFFGQGTRLTVV.

As DNA, the CDR3 is TGCGCCAGCAGCCTCCCCAAGACAGGGGGGTACGAGCAGTACTTC. Its protein product is CASSLPKTGGYEQYF. This chain connects TRBV5-1 to TRBJ2-5, with 9 nucleotides matching TRBD1. TRBJ2-7 explains the end of the DNA better; the J call may be wrong. Germline values: CDR1 SGHRS, CDR2 YFSETQ. The CDR3 consists of 15 residues.

The chain couples TRBV9 to TRBJ2-5, with 8 nucleotides matching TRBD2. The CDR3 length is 14 residues. The germline gives CDR1 SGDLS, CDR2 YYNGEE. The V and J ends lost 3 bases and 5 bases, in that order; junction bases with no gene match: 6. CDR3 nucleotides: TGTGCCAGCAGCGGGGGCGGGGGGCTGGAGACCCAGTACTTC. Translating it yields CASSGGGGLETQYF.

The gene calls are TRBV20-1 and TRBJ1-1, with D perhaps matching TRBD1 (5 bases). Per the germline V gene, CDR1 is DFQATT and CDR2 is SNEGSKA (reference sequence). CDR3 length: 11 amino acids. CDR3 nucleotides: TGCAAATCACAGGAATCGCTGGATGCTTTCTTT. It specifies CKSQESLDAFF.

This chain joins TRBV6-6 and TRBJ2-2; 7 nucleotides align to TRBD1. From germline, CDR1 is MNHNY and CDR2 SVGAGI (reference sequence). The V and J ends lost 6 bases and 4 bases, in that order; junction bases with no gene match: 11. CDR3 length: 16 amino acids. In nucleotides, the CDR3 is TGTGCCAGCAGCCCTCGAGGGCAGGGGGTCACCGGGGAGCTGTTTTTT. Its translation is CASSPRGQGVTGELFF.

This clone was found a few times. CDR3 region: CASKVGQTNTGELFF. The DNA of the CDR3 is TGTGCCAGCAAGGTGGGGCAGACGAACACCGGGGAGCTGTTTTTT. The V gene is TRBV7-8, the J gene TRBJ2-2; D is possibly TRBD1 (5 bases). V was shortened by 7 bases and J by 0 bases, with 12 bases between the two germline ends. In germline, CDR1 is SGHVS, CDR2 FQNEAQ. CDR3 length: 15 amino acids.

The J gene is TRBJ2-5, the V gene TRBV5-4; the match to TRBD2 covers 8 bases. TRBJ2-7 explains the end of the DNA better; the J call may be wrong. The CDR3 has 13 residues. Looked up from germline, CDR1 is SGHNT and CDR2 is YYREEE (reference sequence). DNA of the CDR3: TGTGCCAGCAGCTTGCAAGCGGGAGTCGAGCAGTACTTC. Its translation: CASSLQAGVEQYF.

The chain couples TRBV30 to TRBJ1-5, with D maybe TRBD1 (6 bases). CDR1 and CDR2 (germline): GTSNPN, SVGIG (reference sequence). The V end lost 0 bases, the J end lost 3 bases, and 9 bases lay between the germline ends. The CDR3 runs to 14 residues. The CDR3 reads CAWSVGQDNQPQHF. The CDR3 DNA sequence: TGTGCCTGGAGTGTGGGACAAGACAATCAGCCCCAGCATTTT.